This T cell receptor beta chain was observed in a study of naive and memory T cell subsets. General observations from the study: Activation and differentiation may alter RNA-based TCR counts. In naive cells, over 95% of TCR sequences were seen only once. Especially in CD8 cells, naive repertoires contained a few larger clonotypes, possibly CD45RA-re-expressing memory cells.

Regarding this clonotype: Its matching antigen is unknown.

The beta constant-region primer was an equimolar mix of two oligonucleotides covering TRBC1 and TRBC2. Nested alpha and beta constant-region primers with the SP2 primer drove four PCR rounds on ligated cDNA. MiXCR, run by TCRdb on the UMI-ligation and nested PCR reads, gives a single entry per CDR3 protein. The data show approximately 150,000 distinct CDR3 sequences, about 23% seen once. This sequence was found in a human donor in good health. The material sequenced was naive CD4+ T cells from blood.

The CDR3 loop reads CASSPSRQFNTEAFF. The CDR3 DNA is TGCGCCAGCAGCCCCTCCCGACAGTTCAACACTGAAGCTTTCTTT. The gene calls are TRBV5-1 and TRBJ1-1; weak D call: TRBD1 (5 bases). Germline assignment: CDR1 SGHRS and CDR2 YFSETQ. Trimming removed 4 bases from V and 2 bases from J, with 15 bases in between. The CDR3 is 15 amino acids. Using reference TRBV5-1 and TRBJ1-1 for the parts outside the CDR3, the full variable domain is KAGVTQTPRYLIKTRGQQVTLSCSPISGHRSVSWYQQTPGQGLQFLFEYFSETQRNKGNFPGRFSGRQFSNSRSEMNVSTLELGDSALYLCASSPSRQFNTEAFFGQGTRLTVV.